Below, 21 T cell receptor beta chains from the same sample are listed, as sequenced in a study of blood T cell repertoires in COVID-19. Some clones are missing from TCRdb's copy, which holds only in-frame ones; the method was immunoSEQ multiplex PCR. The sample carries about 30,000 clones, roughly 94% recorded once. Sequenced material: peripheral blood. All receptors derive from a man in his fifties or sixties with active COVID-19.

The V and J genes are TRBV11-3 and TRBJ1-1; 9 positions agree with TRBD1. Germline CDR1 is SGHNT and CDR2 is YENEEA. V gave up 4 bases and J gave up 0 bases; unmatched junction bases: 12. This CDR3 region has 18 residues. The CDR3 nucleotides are TGTGCCAGCAGCTCGACCGGGACAGGGTTTTACATGAACACTGAAGCTTTCTTT. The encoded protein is CASSSTGTGFYMNTEAFF.

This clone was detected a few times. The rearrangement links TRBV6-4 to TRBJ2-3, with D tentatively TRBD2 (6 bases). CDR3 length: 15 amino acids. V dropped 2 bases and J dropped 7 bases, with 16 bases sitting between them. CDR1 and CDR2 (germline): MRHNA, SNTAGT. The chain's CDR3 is CASSDRAGSVNTQYF. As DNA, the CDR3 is TGTGCCAGCAGTGACCGCGCCGGGAGCGTGAATACGCAGTATTTT.

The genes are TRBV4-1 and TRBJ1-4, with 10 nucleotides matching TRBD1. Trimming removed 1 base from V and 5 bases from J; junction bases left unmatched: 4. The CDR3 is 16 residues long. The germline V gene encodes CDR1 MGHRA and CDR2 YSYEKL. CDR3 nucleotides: TGCGCCAGCAGCCAAGCACCGGGACAGGGGAATGAAAAACTGTTTTTT. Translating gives CASSQAPGQGNEKLFF.

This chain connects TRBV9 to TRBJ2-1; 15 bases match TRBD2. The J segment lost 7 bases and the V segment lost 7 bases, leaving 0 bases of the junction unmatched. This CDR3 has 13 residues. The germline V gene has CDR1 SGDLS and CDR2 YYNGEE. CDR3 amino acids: CASGTSGGNEQFF. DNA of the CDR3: TGTGCCAGCGGGACTAGCGGGGGGAATGAGCAGTTCTTC.

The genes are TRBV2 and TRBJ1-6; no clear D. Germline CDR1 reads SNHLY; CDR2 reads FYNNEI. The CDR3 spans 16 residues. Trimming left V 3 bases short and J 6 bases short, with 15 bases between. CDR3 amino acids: CASSDGWMTANSPLHF. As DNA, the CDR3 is TGTGCCAGCAGTGACGGGTGGATGACTGCTAATTCACCCCTCCACTTT.

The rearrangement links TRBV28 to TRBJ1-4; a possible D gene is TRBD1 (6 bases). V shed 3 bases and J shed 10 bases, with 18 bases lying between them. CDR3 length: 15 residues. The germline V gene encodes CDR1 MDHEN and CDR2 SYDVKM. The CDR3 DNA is TGTGCCAGCAGTTTTCGGGGGGCCGGAGTTGGAAAACTGTTTTTT. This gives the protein CASSFRGAGVGKLFF.

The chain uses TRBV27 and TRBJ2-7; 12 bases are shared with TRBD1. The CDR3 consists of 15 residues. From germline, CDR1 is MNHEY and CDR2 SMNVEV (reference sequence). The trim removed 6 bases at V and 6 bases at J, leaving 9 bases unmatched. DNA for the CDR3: TGTGCCAGCAGGCAGACCGGGACAGGGGGCTCCGAGCAGTACTTC. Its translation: CASRQTGTGGSEQYF.

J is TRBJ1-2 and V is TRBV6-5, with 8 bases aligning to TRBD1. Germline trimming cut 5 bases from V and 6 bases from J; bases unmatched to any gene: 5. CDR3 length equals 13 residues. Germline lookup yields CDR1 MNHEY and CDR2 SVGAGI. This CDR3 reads CASSLTGANGYTF. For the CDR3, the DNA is TGTGCCAGCAGTCTGACAGGGGCCAATGGCTACACCTTC.

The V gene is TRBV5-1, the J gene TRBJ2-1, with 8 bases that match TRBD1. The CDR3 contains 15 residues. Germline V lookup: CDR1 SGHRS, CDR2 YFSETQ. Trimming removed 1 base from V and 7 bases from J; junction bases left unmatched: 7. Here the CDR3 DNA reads TGCGCCAGCAGCTTGTTGGCAGGGGGCGGGAATGAGCAGTTCTTC. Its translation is CASSLLAGGGNEQFF. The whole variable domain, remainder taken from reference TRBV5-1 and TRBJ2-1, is KAGVTQTPRYLIKTRGQQVTLSCSPISGHRSVSWYQQTPGQGLQFLFEYFSETQRNKGNFPGRFSGRQFSNSRSEMNVSTLELGDSALYLCASSLLAGGGNEQFFGPGTRLTVL.

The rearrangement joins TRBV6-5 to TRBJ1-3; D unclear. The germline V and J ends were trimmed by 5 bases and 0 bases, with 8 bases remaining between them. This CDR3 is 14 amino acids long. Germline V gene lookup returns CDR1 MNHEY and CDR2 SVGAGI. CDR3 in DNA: TGTGCCAGCAGTACAGAGTTCTCTGGAAACACCATATATTTT. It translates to CASSTEFSGNTIYF.

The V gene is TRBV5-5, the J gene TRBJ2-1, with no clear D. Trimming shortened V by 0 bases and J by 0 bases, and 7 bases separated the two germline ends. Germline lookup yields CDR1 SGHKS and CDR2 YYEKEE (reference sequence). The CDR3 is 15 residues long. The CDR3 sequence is CASSLGSSSYNEQFF. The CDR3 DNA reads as TGTGCCAGCAGCTTGGGTTCGAGCTCCTACAATGAGCAGTTCTTC.

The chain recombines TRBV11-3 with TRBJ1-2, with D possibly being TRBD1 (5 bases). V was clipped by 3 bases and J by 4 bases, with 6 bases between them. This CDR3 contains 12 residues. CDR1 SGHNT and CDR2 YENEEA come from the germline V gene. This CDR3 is CASSFQGYGYTF. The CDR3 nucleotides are TGTGCCAGCAGCTTCCAGGGCTATGGCTACACCTTC.

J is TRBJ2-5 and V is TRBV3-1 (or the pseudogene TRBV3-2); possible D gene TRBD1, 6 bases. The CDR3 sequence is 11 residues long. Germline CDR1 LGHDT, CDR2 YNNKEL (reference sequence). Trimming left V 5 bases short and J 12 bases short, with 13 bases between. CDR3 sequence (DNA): TGTGCCAGCAGCATCCGGACAGATAAGTACTTC. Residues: CASSIRTDKYF.

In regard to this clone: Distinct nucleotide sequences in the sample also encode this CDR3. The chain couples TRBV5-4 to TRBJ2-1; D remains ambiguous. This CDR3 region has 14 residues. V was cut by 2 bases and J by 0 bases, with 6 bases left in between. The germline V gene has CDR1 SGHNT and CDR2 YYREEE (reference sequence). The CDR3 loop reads CASSLESSYNEQFF. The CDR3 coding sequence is TGTGCCAGCAGCTTAGAGAGCTCCTACAATGAGCAGTTCTTC.

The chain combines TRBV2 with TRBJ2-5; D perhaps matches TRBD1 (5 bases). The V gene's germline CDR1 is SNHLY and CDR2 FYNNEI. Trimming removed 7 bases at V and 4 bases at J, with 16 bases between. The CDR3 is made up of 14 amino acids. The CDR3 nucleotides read TGTGCCAGCAAACGACAGCCTACAGGAGAGACCCAGTACTTC. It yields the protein CASKRQPTGETQYF.

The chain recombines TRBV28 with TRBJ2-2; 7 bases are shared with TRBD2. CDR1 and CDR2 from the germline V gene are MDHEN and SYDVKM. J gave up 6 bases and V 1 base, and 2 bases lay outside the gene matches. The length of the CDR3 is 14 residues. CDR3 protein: CASSLSGRSGELFF. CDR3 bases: TGTGCCAGCAGTTTATCCGGGAGGTCCGGGGAGCTGTTTTTT.

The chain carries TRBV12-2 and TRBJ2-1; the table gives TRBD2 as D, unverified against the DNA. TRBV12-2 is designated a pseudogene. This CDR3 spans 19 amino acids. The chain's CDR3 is CASRLVGTSGSGSYNEQFF. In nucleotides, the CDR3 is TGTGCAAGTCGCTTAGTCGGGACTAGCGGGAGCGGATCCTACAATGAGCAGTTCTTC.

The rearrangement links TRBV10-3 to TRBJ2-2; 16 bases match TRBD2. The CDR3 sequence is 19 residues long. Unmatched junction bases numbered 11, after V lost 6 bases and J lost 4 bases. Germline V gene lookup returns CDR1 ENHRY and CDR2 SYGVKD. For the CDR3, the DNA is TGTGCCATCAGCCCAGATGGGACTAGCGGGAGGGCCCCCACCGGGGAGCTGTTTTTT. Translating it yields CAISPDGTSGRAPTGELFF.

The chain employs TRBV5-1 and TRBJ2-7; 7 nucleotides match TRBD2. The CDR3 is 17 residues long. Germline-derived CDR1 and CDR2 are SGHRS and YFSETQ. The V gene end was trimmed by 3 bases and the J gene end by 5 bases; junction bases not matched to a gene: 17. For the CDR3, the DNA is TGCGCCAGCAGCTACCCCCCCTTGGCGGGAGTTTCGGACGAGCAGTACTTC. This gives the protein CASSYPPLAGVSDEQYF.

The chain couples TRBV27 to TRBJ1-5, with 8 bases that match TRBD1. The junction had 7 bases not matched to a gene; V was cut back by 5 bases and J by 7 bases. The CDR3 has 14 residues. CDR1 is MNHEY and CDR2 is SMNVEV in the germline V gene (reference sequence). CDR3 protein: CASSKDRDGQPQHF. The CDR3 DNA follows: TGTGCCAGCAGTAAGGACAGGGACGGGCAGCCCCAGCATTTT.

The CDR3 DNA sequence: TGTGCCAGCAGTTTTTCGTTTGGAGTTGTCCTGACTTTC. Translating gives CASSFSFGVVLTF. The rearrangement uses TRBV27 and TRBJ2-6; D is undetermined. This CDR3 spans 13 amino acids. Germline V gives CDR1 MNHEY, CDR2 SMNVEV (reference sequence). V dropped 3 bases and J dropped 13 bases, with 13 bases sitting between them.